The rows below give T cell receptor beta chains drawn from one sample of a study of regulatory T cells in long-lasting Graves disease. Via MiXCR, TCRdb re-called the multiplex PCR reads, giving one row per CDR3 protein. Of roughly 490,000 distinct CDR3 sequences in the sample, 22% were seen once. The sample here was peripheral blood mononuclear cells (PBMCs), taken when the disease was refractory, from a patient treated with antithyroid drugs. The receptors here all came from a female donor with Graves disease. The CDR3 runs from the conserved cysteine through the conserved F or W. Fields, in order: clone size, D gene, V gene, J gene, CDR3 protein, CDR3 DNA. A D gene is named only where the DNA matches it firmly. Size is omitted from some rows. Given values are once, few, many or a class for expanded clones.

clone size: many; D gene: .; V gene: TRBV12-3/TRBV12-4; J gene: TRBJ2-7; CDR3 protein: CASTLPGRGRGEQYF; CDR3 DNA: TGTGCCAGCACCCTACCAGGGCGGGGTCGGGGAGAGCAGTACTTC
clone size: few; D gene: TRBD1; V gene: TRBV7-2; J gene: TRBJ1-3; CDR3 protein: CASSRDSLSGNTIYF; CDR3 DNA: TGTGCCAGCAGCCGGGACAGTCTCTCTGGAAACACCATATATTTT
clone size: .; D gene: .; V gene: TRBV30; J gene: TRBJ2-7; CDR3 protein: CAWSDGAFYEQYF; CDR3 DNA: TGTGCCTGGAGTGATGGGGCTTTCTACGAGCAGTACTTC
clone size: few; D gene: .; V gene: TRBV25-1; J gene: TRBJ1-1; CDR3 protein: CASSTGSSTEAFF; CDR3 DNA: TGTGCCAGCAGTACAGGGAGTTCCACTGAAGCTTTCTTT
clone size: once; D gene: .; V gene: TRBV19; J gene: TRBJ2-2; CDR3 protein: CASSGQRNTGELFF; CDR3 DNA: TGTGCTAGTAGTGGCCAACGGAACACCGGGGAGCTGTTTTTT
clone size: many; D gene: .; V gene: TRBV29-1; J gene: TRBJ2-2; CDR3 protein: CSVGTLTGELFF; CDR3 DNA: TGCAGCGTTGGGACACTCACCGGGGAGCTGTTTTTT
clone size: .; D gene: .; V gene: TRBV6-4; J gene: TRBJ1-1; CDR3 protein: CASRRGRAEAFF; CDR3 DNA: TGTGCCAGCAGAAGGGGCAGAGCTGAAGCTTTCTTT
clone size: .; D gene: .; V gene: TRBV28; J gene: TRBJ2-5; CDR3 protein: CASTTTGQEAQYF; CDR3 DNA: TGTGCCAGCACCACGACGGGGCAAGAGGCTCAGTACTTC
clone size: .; D gene: TRBD1; V gene: TRBV30; J gene: TRBJ1-4; CDR3 protein: CAWSYYRGPNEKLFF; CDR3 DNA: TGTGCCTGGAGTTACTACAGGGGTCCTAATGAAAAACTGTTTTTT
clone size: once; D gene: TRBD1; V gene: TRBV28; J gene: TRBJ2-1; CDR3 protein: CASSGGAPMTGDNEQFF; CDR3 DNA: TGTGCCAGCAGTGGGGGAGCCCCAATGACAGGGGACAATGAGCAGTTCTTC
clone size: .; D gene: .; V gene: TRBV12-3/TRBV12-4; J gene: TRBJ1-2; CDR3 protein: CASSPRGILGSYGYTF; CDR3 DNA: TGTGCCAGCAGCCCGAGAGGGATCCTTGGGAGTTATGGCTACACCTTC
clone size: .; D gene: TRBD2; V gene: TRBV6-2/TRBV6-3; J gene: TRBJ2-1; CDR3 protein: CASSEPRTSGRNEQFF; CDR3 DNA: TGTGCCAGCAGTGAGCCCCGGACTAGCGGGAGGAATGAGCAGTTCTTC
clone size: many; D gene: .; V gene: TRBV19; J gene: TRBJ1-2; CDR3 protein: CASSILRPPDYGYTF; CDR3 DNA: TGTGCCAGTAGTATACTCCGGCCTCCGGACTATGGCTACACCTTC
clone size: many; D gene: .; V gene: TRBV5-5; J gene: TRBJ2-7; CDR3 protein: CASSLGEAGEQYF; CDR3 DNA: TGTGCCAGCAGTTTGGGGGAGGCGGGAGAGCAGTACTTC
clone size: many; D gene: .; V gene: TRBV9; J gene: TRBJ1-1; CDR3 protein: CASSVGSPNTEAFF; CDR3 DNA: TGTGCCAGCAGCGTAGGCAGCCCGAACACTGAAGCTTTCTTT
clone size: few; D gene: TRBD1; V gene: TRBV6-2/TRBV6-3; J gene: TRBJ1-1; CDR3 protein: CASSYSGQGAGGTEAFF; CDR3 DNA: TGTGCCAGCAGTTACTCCGGACAGGGGGCGGGGGGCACTGAAGCTTTCTTT
clone size: once; D gene: TRBD1; V gene: TRBV19; J gene: TRBJ1-1; CDR3 protein: CASSTGTGEGTEAFF; CDR3 DNA: TGTGCCAGTAGTACCGGGACAGGGGAAGGGACTGAAGCTTTCTTT
clone size: many; D gene: .; V gene: TRBV12-3/TRBV12-4; J gene: TRBJ2-7; CDR3 protein: CASRKDSSYEQYF; CDR3 DNA: TGTGCCAGCAGGAAGGACAGCTCCTACGAGCAGTACTTC
clone size: many; D gene: TRBD2; V gene: TRBV7-2; J gene: TRBJ2-7; CDR3 protein: CASSLVLAGAKEQYF; CDR3 DNA: TGTGCCAGCAGCTTAGTACTAGCGGGAGCAAAGGAGCAGTACTTC
clone size: many; D gene: TRBD2; V gene: TRBV7-2; J gene: TRBJ2-2; CDR3 protein: CASSSTSGGAHTGELFF; CDR3 DNA: TGTGCCAGCAGTTCAACTAGCGGGGGGGCTCACACCGGGGAGCTGTTTTTT
clone size: few; D gene: .; V gene: TRBV15; J gene: TRBJ2-7; CDR3 protein: CATSAGQRYEQYF; CDR3 DNA: TGTGCCACCAGCGCGGGACAGCGCTACGAGCAGTACTTC
clone size: many; D gene: .; V gene: TRBV14; J gene: TRBJ1-6; CDR3 protein: CASSQFMGVESPLHF; CDR3 DNA: TGTGCCAGCAGCCAATTCATGGGAGTGGAATCACCCCTCCACTTT
clone size: few; D gene: .; V gene: TRBV20-1; J gene: TRBJ2-5; CDR3 protein: CSARGLGGETQYF; CDR3 DNA: TGCAGTGCTAGAGGCTTAGGCGGAGAGACCCAGTACTTC
clone size: .; D gene: .; V gene: TRBV9; J gene: TRBJ2-5; CDR3 protein: CASSVSREQETQYF; CDR3 DNA: TGTGCCAGCAGCGTATCTCGTGAGCAAGAGACCCAGTACTTC
clone size: many; D gene: .; V gene: TRBV10-3; J gene: TRBJ1-2; CDR3 protein: CAISEGYYGYTF; CDR3 DNA: TGTGCCATCAGTGAGGGTTACTATGGCTACACCTTC
clone size: few; D gene: .; V gene: TRBV6-5; J gene: TRBJ1-5; CDR3 protein: CASSYRADVGPFGDQPQHF; CDR3 DNA: TGTGCCAGCAGTTACCGCGCCGATGTAGGCCCGTTCGGGGATCAGCCCCAGCATTTT
clone size: few; D gene: TRBD1; V gene: TRBV6-1; J gene: TRBJ2-5; CDR3 protein: CASSTGTGSIQETQYF; CDR3 DNA: TGTGCCAGCAGTACCGGGACAGGGTCAATCCAAGAGACCCAGTACTTC
clone size: many; D gene: TRBD1; V gene: TRBV11-3; J gene: TRBJ1-4; CDR3 protein: CASSLEEDRGKLFF; CDR3 DNA: TGTGCCAGCAGCTTAGAGGAGGACAGGGGAAAACTGTTTTTT
clone size: .; D gene: .; V gene: TRBV6-1; J gene: TRBJ2-7; CDR3 protein: CASSAPYEQYF; CDR3 DNA: TGTGCCAGCAGCGCCCCTTACGAGCAGTACTTC
clone size: many; D gene: TRBD1; V gene: TRBV5-1; J gene: TRBJ1-5; CDR3 protein: CASSLTPGQGNQPQHF; CDR3 DNA: TGCGCCAGCAGCTTGACGCCGGGACAGGGAAATCAGCCCCAGCATTTT
clone size: few; D gene: TRBD1; V gene: TRBV25-1; J gene: TRBJ1-6; CDR3 protein: CASSDSRGTANSPLHF; CDR3 DNA: TGTGCCAGCAGTGACTCGAGGGGGACAGCGAATTCACCCCTCCACTTT
clone size: .; D gene: .; V gene: TRBV6-2/TRBV6-3; J gene: TRBJ1-2; CDR3 protein: CASSYRDTGYTF; CDR3 DNA: TGTGCCAGCAGTTACCGAGACACTGGCTACACCTTC
clone size: .; D gene: TRBD1; V gene: TRBV19; J gene: TRBJ2-7; CDR3 protein: CASSPSGTGAYEQYF; CDR3 DNA: TGTGCCAGTAGTCCCTCCGGGACAGGGGCCTACGAGCAGTACTTC
clone size: few; D gene: .; V gene: TRBV7-9; J gene: TRBJ2-7; CDR3 protein: CASSPQLGSYEQYF; CDR3 DNA: TGTGCCAGCTCCCCTCAGCTAGGGTCCTACGAGCAGTACTTC
clone size: few; D gene: .; V gene: TRBV3-1; J gene: TRBJ2-2; CDR3 protein: CASSQDPNLLTGELFF; CDR3 DNA: TGTGCCAGCAGCCAAGATCCTAACCTTCTCACCGGGGAGCTGTTTTTT
clone size: many; D gene: TRBD1; V gene: TRBV3-1; J gene: TRBJ1-5; CDR3 protein: CASSRTGNRNQPQHF; CDR3 DNA: TGTGCCAGCAGCCGGACAGGGAATCGAAATCAGCCCCAGCATTTT
clone size: many; D gene: .; V gene: TRBV3-1; J gene: TRBJ1-1; CDR3 protein: CASSQPQDTSEAFF; CDR3 DNA: TGTGCCAGCAGCCAACCCCAGGACACGTCTGAAGCTTTCTTT
clone size: once; D gene: .; V gene: TRBV28; J gene: TRBJ1-5; CDR3 protein: CASSFLWECNHPQHF; CDR3 DNA: TGTGCCAGCAGTTTTCTCTGGGAGTGCAATCATCCCCAGCATTTT
clone size: .; D gene: TRBD1; V gene: TRBV28; J gene: TRBJ2-7; CDR3 protein: CAISISPGQRGGEQYF; CDR3 DNA: TGTGCCATCAGTATATCACCGGGACAGAGAGGTGGCGAGCAGTACTTC
clone size: few; D gene: .; V gene: TRBV7-2; J gene: TRBJ2-2; CDR3 protein: CASTLVVGRNTGELFF; CDR3 DNA: TGTGCCAGCACCTTGGTGGTCGGAAGGAACACCGGGGAGCTGTTTTTT
clone size: many; D gene: .; V gene: TRBV7-2; J gene: TRBJ1-2; CDR3 protein: CASSLTQDYGYTF; CDR3 DNA: TGTGCCAGCAGCTTAACCCAGGACTATGGCTACACCTTC